This TCR beta chain was documented in a study of blood T cells in healthy people across ages. The use of a sample-barcoded 5' primer and a J-beta primer mix characterized a second PCR of roughly 7 to 11 cycles. TCRdb recomputed calls from the 5' RACE reads with MiXCR, one row per CDR3 protein. The data show around 970,000 distinct CDR3 sequences, with 51% seen just once and 20% to 25% held by the top ten. Notes on the study in general: Observed TCR beta diversity per million T cells went down as age went up. This fall followed a roughly linear course with age. Fewer expanded clones and more diversity marked long-lived versus aged donors.

Germline-derived CDR1 and CDR2 are MGHRA and YSYEKL. The CDR3 is 15 amino acids. This clonotype came up once. Its target is unknown. The rearrangement uses TRBV4-1 and TRBJ2-5; 9 bases are a match to TRBD1. The end of the DNA aligns better with TRBJ2-7, so the J call may be wrong. This TCR was sampled from a woman aged 55-75 years in good health. The sample consisted of blood. The CDR3 here is CASSQPGTGFDEQYF. The CDR3 DNA sequence: TGCGCCAGCAGCCAGCCCGGGACAGGGTTCGACGAGCAGTACTTC.